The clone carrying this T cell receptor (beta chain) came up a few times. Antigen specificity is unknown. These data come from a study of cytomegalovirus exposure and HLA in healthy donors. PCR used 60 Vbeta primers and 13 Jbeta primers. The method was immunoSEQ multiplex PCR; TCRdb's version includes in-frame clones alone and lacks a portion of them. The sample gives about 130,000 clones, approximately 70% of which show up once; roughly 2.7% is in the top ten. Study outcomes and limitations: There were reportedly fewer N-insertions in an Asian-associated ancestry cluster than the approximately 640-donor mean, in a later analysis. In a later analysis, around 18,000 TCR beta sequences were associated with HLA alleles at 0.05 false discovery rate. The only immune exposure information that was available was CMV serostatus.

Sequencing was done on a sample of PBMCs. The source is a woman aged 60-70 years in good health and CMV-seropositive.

CDR3: CASSPRMGTGELFF. CDR3 nucleotide sequence: TGTGCCAGCAGCCCGCGGATGGGTACCGGGGAGCTGTTTTTT. The rearrangement uses TRBV13 and TRBJ2-2, with unresolved D. The V end lost 5 bases, the J end lost 5 bases, and 12 bases lay between the germline ends. Germline V gene sequence: CDR1 PRHDT, CDR2 FYEKMQ (reference sequence). CDR3 length: 14 residues.